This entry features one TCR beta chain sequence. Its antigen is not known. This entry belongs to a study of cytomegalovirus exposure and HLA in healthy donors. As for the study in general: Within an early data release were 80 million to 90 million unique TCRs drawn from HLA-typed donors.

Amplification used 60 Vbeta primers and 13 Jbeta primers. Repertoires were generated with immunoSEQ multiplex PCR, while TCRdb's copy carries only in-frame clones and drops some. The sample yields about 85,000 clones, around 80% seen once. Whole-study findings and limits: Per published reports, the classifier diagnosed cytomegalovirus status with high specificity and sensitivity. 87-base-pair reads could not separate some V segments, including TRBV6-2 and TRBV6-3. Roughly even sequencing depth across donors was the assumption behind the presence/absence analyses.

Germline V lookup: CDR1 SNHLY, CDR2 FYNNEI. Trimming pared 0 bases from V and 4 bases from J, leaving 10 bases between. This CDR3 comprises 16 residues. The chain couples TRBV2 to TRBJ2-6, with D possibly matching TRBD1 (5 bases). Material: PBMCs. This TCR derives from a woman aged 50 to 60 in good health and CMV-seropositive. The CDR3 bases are TGTGCCAGCAGTGAAGCGGGGCTTAGGGGGGCCAACGTCCTGACTTTC. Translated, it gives CASSEAGLRGANVLTF.